Below are 21 T cell receptor beta chains sequenced from a single sample in a study of T cell responses to AZD1222 COVID-19 vaccine. Using immunoSEQ multiplex PCR, the repertoire was profiled, and TCRdb retains in-frame clones only, with some absent. The sample shows about 140,000 clones, 80% to 90% of them seen only once. The sample consisted of peripheral blood, taken on day 0 of AZD1222 vaccination. The source is an adult in good health.

The rearrangement links TRBV5-8 to TRBJ1-3, with D possibly being TRBD1 (5 bases). Between the trimmed V and J ends, which lost 0 bases and 3 bases, there was a span of 10 bases. The length of the CDR3 is 15 residues. Germline CDR1 SGHTS, CDR2 YDEGEE. The CDR3 is CASSLDPGFGNTIYF. DNA of the CDR3: TGTGCCAGCAGCTTGGATCCAGGGTTTGGAAACACCATATATTTT.

Only one count was recorded for this clone. The chain has TRBV7-9 and TRBJ1-1; 10 bases agree with TRBD1. The CDR3 contains 16 residues. The V gene end was trimmed by 5 bases and the J gene end by 2 bases; junction bases not matched to a gene: 8. Germline CDR1 SEHNR, CDR2 FQNEAQ (reference sequence). CDR3 coding DNA: TGTGCCAGCAGCGTACCCGGGACAGGGGCAAACACTGAAGCTTTCTTT. Its protein product is CASSVPGTGANTEAFF.

This clone appeared many times. The rearrangement joins TRBV7-2 to TRBJ2-7; D uncertain. Per the germline V gene, CDR1 is SGHTA and CDR2 is FQGNSA. Trimming took off 0 bases at V and 2 bases at J, with 2 bases between the two ends. The length of the CDR3 is 12 residues. CDR3 in amino acids: CASSLAPYEQYF. The CDR3 DNA is TGTGCCAGCAGCTTAGCCCCCTACGAGCAGTACTTC.

The rearrangement joins TRBV5-1 to TRBJ1-3; D is undetermined. Trimming shortened V by 1 base and J by 2 bases, and 7 bases separated the two germline ends. This CDR3 comprises 14 residues. The germline V gene encodes CDR1 SGHRS and CDR2 YFSETQ. DNA for the CDR3: TGCGCCAGCAGCTTGAGGCTTCCTGGAAACACCATATATTTT. This sequence encodes CASSLRLPGNTIYF.

The V call is TRBV19, the J call TRBJ1-3; D is undetermined. V dropped 7 bases and J dropped 4 bases, with 14 bases sitting between them. The CDR3 length is 14 residues. Germline V gives CDR1 LNHDA, CDR2 SQIVND (reference sequence). CDR3 residues: CASTWTSGGNTIYF. The DNA of the CDR3 is TGTGCCAGTACCTGGACTTCGGGAGGAAACACCATATATTTT.

This clone was detected a few times. Other DNA sequences within the sample encode an identical CDR3. The rearrangement joins TRBV6-1 to TRBJ2-1; 8 bases fit TRBD2. Germline V gene sequence: CDR1 MNHNS, CDR2 SASEGT. Trimming at V came to 3 bases and at J to 0 bases, leaving 4 bases not matched to a gene. The CDR3 runs 16 residues. CDR3 protein: CASSERAGGSYNEQFF. The CDR3 DNA sequence: TGTGCCAGCAGTGAGAGGGCGGGAGGCTCCTACAATGAGCAGTTCTTC.

The chain couples TRBV7-9 to TRBJ2-2, with no clear D. The V end lost 6 bases, the J end lost 2 bases, and 7 bases lay between the germline ends. Germline CDR1 and CDR2: SEHNR and FQNEAQ (reference sequence). CDR3 size: 13 residues. The CDR3: CASRNRNTGELFF. CDR3 DNA: TGTGCCAGCAGGAACAGAAACACCGGGGAGCTGTTTTTT.

V gene TRBV27 combines with J gene TRBJ2-7, with D uncertain. This CDR3 contains 14 residues. V lost 3 bases and J 4 bases, leaving 13 bases between the germline ends. CDR1 and CDR2 from the germline V gene are MNHEY and SMNVEV (reference sequence). In nucleotides, the CDR3 is TGTGCCAGCAGTTTGACCAGCTCCGGGTACGAGCAGTACTTC. It codes for CASSLTSSGYEQYF.

The V gene is TRBV18, the J gene TRBJ2-1; D remains unclear. The V gene lost 8 bases and the J gene lost 0 bases, with 17 bases spanning the gap. The V gene's germline CDR1 is KGHSH and CDR2 LQKENI. The CDR3 runs 16 residues. CDR3 in amino acids: CASLTKDVGSYNEQFF. The DNA for the CDR3 is TGTGCCAGCCTCACTAAGGACGTAGGCTCCTACAATGAGCAGTTCTTC.

The rearrangement links TRBV19 to TRBJ1-2; possibly TRBD1 for D (6 bases). V was pared by 6 bases and J by 8 bases, with 22 bases between. CDR1 is LNHDA, CDR2 SQIVND, per germline (reference sequence). There are 15 residues in the CDR3. The CDR3 DNA follows: TGTGCCAGTAGCCCACCTCTGGACAGTTTGTACGGCTACACCTTC. Protein sequence: CASSPPLDSLYGYTF.

This chain uses TRBV7-9 with TRBJ1-2, with TRBD1 matching over 9 bases. Germline trimming cut 4 bases from V and 9 bases from J; bases unmatched to any gene: 6. The CDR3 consists of 13 residues. Germline assignment: CDR1 SEHNR and CDR2 FQNEAQ (reference sequence). The chain's CDR3 is CASSSLGQGSYTF. In nucleotides, the CDR3 is TGTGCCAGCAGCTCTCTCGGACAGGGGAGCTACACCTTC.

DNA of the CDR3: TGTGCCAGCAGCCATCTTCCAGGAGATCAGCCCCAGCATTTT. Translation gives CASSHLPGDQPQHF. The V and J genes are TRBV3-1 (or the pseudogene TRBV3-2) and TRBJ1-5, with D uncertain. Germline-derived CDR1 and CDR2 are LGHDT and YNNKEL (reference sequence). This CDR3 contains 14 residues. Trimming cost V 3 bases and J 5 bases, with 11 bases left between them.

The chain couples TRBV5-1 to TRBJ2-7; no firm D call. V was shortened by 10 bases and J by 2 bases, with 10 bases between the two germline ends. Germline CDR1 and CDR2: SGHRS and YFSETQ. CDR3 length: 11 residues. The CDR3 loop is CAPSCPYEQYF. The CDR3 bases are TGCGCCCCGAGCTGTCCCTACGAGCAGTACTTC.

V usage is TRBV7-2 and J usage is TRBJ2-1, with 13 bases that match TRBD2. Germline trimming cut 3 bases from V and 7 bases from J; bases unmatched to any gene: 6. The CDR3 spans 16 residues. Germline CDR1 SGHTA, CDR2 FQGNSA. In nucleotides, the CDR3 is TGTGCCAGCAGCTTTCCGGGACTAGCGGGAAGGAATGAGCAGTTCTTC. Its protein product is CASSFPGLAGRNEQFF.

V and J are TRBV29-1 and TRBJ2-7; D assignment may be TRBD1 or TRBD2 (5 bases each). Germline lookup yields CDR1 SQVTM and CDR2 ANQGSEA. This CDR3 has 12 residues. V was cut by 7 bases and J by 6 bases, with 16 bases left in between. In DNA form, the CDR3 reads TGCAGCGGGTGCGACCGGGGCGGCGAGCAGTACTTC. Protein product: CSGCDRGGEQYF.

The rearrangement uses TRBV4-1 and TRBJ2-7; D is undetermined. This CDR3 has 13 residues. From germline, CDR1 is MGHRA and CDR2 YSYEKL. The V end was cut by 3 bases, the J end by 3 bases, with 9 bases between. The CDR3 coding sequence is TGCGCCAGCAGCCACGGTGGCAGCTACGAGCAGTACTTC. Protein sequence: CASSHGGSYEQYF.

The rearrangement joins TRBV9 to TRBJ2-3, with no clear D. CDR1 SGDLS and CDR2 YYNGEE come from the germline V gene. The CDR3 contains 15 residues. Trimming left V 3 bases short and J 2 bases short, with 13 bases between. CDR3 amino acids: CASSGTRTLTDTQYF. The CDR3, as DNA: TGTGCCAGCAGCGGAACCCGAACTCTCACAGATACGCAGTATTTT. The whole variable domain, remainder taken from reference TRBV9 and TRBJ2-3, is DSGVTQTPKHLITATGQRVTLRCSPRSGDLSVYWYQQSLDQGLQFLIQYYNGEERAKGNILERFSAQQFPDLHSELNLSSLELGDSALYFCASSGTRTLTDTQYFGPGTRLTVL.

The chain links TRBV9 to TRBJ1-2; 8 positions agree with TRBD1. CDR3 length: 12 amino acids. Looked up from germline, CDR1 is SGDLS and CDR2 is YYNGEE. V gave up 5 bases and J gave up 7 bases; unmatched junction bases: 4. The CDR3 region is CASRDRVTGYTF. DNA of the CDR3: TGTGCCAGCAGGGACAGGGTGACTGGCTACACCTTC.

The rearrangement joins TRBV6-5 to TRBJ1-1; the D gene is possibly TRBD1 (6 bases). This CDR3 comprises 15 residues. The V gene lost 6 bases and the J gene lost 2 bases, with 16 bases spanning the gap. Germline V gives CDR1 MNHEY, CDR2 SVGAGI. This CDR3 is CASSRRTVANTEAFF. In nucleotides, the CDR3 is TGTGCCAGCAGCCGCCGGACAGTAGCTAACACTGAAGCTTTCTTT.

This chain joins TRBV11-3 and TRBJ2-3, with 10 nucleotides matching TRBD2. The length of the CDR3 is 16 residues. The J segment lost 3 bases and the V segment lost 1 base, leaving 4 bases of the junction unmatched. The germline gives CDR1 SGHNT, CDR2 YENEEA. CDR3 residues: CASSLGLAGETDTQYF. CDR3 bases: TGTGCCAGCAGCTTAGGGCTAGCGGGAGAGACAGATACGCAGTATTTT.

The chain carries TRBV3-1 (or the pseudogene TRBV3-2) and TRBJ2-2; D is tentatively TRBD1 or TRBD2 (5 bases each). Trimming removed 5 bases from V and 6 bases from J, with 13 bases in between. Looked up from germline, CDR1 is LGHDT and CDR2 is YNNKEL (reference sequence). The length of the CDR3 is 14 residues. CDR3 bases: TGTGCCAGCAGCTTTCAGGTGGGGGCCGGGGAGCTGTTTTTT. Translating it yields CASSFQVGAGELFF.